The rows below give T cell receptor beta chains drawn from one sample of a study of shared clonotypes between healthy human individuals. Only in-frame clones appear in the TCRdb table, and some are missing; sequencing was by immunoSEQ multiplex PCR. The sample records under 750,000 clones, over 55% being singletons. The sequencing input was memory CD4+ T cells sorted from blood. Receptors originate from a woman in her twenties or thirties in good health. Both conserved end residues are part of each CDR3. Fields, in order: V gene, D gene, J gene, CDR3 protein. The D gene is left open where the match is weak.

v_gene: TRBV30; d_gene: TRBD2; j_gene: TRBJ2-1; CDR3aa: CAWSVRGLPFF
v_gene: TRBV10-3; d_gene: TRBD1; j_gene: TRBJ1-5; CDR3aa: CAISARQGTHNQPQHF
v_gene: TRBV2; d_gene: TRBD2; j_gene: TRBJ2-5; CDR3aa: CASRLAGYQETQYF
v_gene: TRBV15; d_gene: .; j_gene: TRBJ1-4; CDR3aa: CATSRDPLNGKLFF
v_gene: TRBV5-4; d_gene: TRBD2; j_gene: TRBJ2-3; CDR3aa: CASRAASGGDTQYF
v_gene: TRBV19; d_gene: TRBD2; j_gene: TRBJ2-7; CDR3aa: CASSTAGGSDEQYF
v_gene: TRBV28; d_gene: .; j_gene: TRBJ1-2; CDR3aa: CASNPPGFSGYTF
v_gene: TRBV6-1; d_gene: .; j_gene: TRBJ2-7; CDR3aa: CASSEALDLVVPYEQYF
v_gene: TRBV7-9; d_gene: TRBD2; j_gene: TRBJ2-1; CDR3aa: CASSLRTGPRGSYNEQFF
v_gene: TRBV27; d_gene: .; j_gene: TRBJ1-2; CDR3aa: CASTQSGARPYGYTF
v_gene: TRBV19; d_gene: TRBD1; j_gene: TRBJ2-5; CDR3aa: CASSMTGGTETQYF
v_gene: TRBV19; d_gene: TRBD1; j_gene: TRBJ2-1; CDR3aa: CASSRTGSSYNEQFF
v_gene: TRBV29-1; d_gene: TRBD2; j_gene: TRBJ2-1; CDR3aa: CSTLPGTSGRTYNEQFF
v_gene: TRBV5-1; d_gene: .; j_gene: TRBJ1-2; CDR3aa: CASRDNYGYTF
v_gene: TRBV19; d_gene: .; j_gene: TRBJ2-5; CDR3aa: CASSISGAEETQYF
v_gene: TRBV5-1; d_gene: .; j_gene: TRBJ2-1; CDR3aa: CASNRDNSYNEQFF
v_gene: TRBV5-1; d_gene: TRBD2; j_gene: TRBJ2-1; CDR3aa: CASSLAPTSGDYNEQFF
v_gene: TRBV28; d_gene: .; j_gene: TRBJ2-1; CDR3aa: CASSFGQRYNEQFF